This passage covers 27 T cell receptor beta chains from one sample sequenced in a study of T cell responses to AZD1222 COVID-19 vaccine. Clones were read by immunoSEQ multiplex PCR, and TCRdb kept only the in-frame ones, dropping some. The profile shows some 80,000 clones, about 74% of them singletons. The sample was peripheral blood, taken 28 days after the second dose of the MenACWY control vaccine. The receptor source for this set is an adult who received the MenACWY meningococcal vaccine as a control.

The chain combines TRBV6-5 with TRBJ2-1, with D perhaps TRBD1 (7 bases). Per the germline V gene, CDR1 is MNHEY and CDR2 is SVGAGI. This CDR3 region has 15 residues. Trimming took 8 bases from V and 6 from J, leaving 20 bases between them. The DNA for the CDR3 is TGTGCCAGCGAAGATGGAGGGGGCAGCGGCAATGAGCAGTTCTTC. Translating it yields CASEDGGGSGNEQFF.

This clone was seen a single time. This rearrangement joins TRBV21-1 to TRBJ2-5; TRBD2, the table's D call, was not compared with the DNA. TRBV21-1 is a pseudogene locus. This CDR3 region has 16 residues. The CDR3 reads CASSKGKRGLQETQYF. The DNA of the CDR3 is TGTGCCAGCAGCAAGGGTAAGCGGGGGCTCCAAGAGACCCAGTACTTC.

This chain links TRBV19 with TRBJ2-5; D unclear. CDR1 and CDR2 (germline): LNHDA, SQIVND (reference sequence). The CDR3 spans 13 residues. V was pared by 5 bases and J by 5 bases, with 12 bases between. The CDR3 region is CASSFPGLETQYF. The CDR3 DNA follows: TGTGCCAGTAGTTTTCCGGGTCTGGAGACCCAGTACTTC.

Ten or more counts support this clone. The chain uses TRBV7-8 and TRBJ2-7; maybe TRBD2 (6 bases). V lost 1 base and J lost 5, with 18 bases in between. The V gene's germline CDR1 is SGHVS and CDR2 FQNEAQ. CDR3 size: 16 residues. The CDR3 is CASSLVKGTGRDEQYF. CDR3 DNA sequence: TGTGCCAGCAGCTTAGTTAAAGGGACTGGCCGCGACGAGCAGTACTTC.

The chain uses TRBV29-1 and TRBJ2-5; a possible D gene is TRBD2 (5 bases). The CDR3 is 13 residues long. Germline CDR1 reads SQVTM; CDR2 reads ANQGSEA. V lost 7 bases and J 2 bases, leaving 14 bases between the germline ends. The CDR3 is CSAYDSAQETQYF. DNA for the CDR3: TGCAGCGCCTATGATAGCGCTCAAGAGACCCAGTACTTC.

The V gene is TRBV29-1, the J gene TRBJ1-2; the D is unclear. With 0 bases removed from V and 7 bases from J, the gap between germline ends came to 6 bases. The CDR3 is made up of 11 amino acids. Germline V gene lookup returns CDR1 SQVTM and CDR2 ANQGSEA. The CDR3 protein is CSVEDASGYTF. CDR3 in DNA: TGCAGCGTTGAAGATGCGAGTGGCTACACCTTC.

The CDR3 region has the DNA TGTGCCAGCAGTTACGCCCGGGACAGGGGAGAATCACCCCTCCACTTT. Amino acids: CASSYARDRGESPLHF. The J gene is TRBJ1-6, the V gene TRBV6-6; 10 bases agree with TRBD1. Germline V gene data show CDR1 as MNHNY and CDR2 as SVGAGI (reference sequence). This CDR3 is built from 16 residues. V was pared by 2 bases and J by 10 bases, with 8 bases of the junction left unmatched.

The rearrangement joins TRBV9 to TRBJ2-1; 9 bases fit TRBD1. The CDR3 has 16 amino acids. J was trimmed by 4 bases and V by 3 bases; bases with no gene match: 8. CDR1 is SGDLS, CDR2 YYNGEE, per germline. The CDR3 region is CASSGPTGGQYNEQFF. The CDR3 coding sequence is TGTGCCAGCAGCGGACCGACAGGGGGTCAGTACAATGAGCAGTTCTTC.

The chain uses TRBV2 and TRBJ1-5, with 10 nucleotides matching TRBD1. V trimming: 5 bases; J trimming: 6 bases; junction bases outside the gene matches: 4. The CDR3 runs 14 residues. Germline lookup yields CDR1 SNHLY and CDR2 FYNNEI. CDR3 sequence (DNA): TGTGCCAGCAGTCTGGGACAGGGGATTCAGCCCCAGCATTTT. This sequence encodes CASSLGQGIQPQHF.

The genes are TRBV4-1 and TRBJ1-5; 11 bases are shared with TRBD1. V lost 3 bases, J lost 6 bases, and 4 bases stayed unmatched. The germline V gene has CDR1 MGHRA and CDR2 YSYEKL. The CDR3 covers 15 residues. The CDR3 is CASSHPGQGVQPQHF. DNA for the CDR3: TGCGCCAGCAGCCATCCGGGACAGGGGGTTCAGCCCCAGCATTTT.

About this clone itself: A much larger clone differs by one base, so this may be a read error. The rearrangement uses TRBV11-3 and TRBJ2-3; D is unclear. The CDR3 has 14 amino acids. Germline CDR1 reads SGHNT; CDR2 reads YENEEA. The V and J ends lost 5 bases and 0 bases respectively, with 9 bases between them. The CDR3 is CASSPATSTDTQYF. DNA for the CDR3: TGTGCCAGCAGCCCCGCAACTAGCACAGATACGCAGTATTTT. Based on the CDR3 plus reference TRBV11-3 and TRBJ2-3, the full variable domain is EAGVVQSPRYKIIEKKQPVAFWCNPISGHNTLYWYLQNLGQGPELLIRYENEEAVDDSQLPKDRFSAERLKGVDSTLKIQPAELGDSAVYLCASSPATSTDTQYFGPGTRLTVL.

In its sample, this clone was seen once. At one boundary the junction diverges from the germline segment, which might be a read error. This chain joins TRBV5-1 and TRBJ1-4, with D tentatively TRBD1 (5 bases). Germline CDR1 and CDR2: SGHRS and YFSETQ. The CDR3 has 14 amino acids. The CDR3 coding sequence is TGCGCCAGCACCTTGGGGGGTGCTAATGAAAAACTGTTTTTT. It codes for CASTLGGANEKLFF. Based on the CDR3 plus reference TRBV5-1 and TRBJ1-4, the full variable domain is KAGVTQTPRYLIKTRGQQVTLSCSPISGHRSVSWYQQTPGQGLQFLFEYFSETQRNKGNFPGRFSGRQFSNSRSEMNVSTLELGDSALYLCASTLGGANEKLFFGSGTQLSVL.

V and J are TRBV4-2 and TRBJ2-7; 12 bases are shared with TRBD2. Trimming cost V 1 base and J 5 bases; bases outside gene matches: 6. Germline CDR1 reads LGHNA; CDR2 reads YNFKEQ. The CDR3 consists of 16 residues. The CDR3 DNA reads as TGTGCCAGCAGCCAAGCAAGGGCTAGCGGGAGGGACGAGCAGTACTTC. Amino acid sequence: CASSQARASGRDEQYF.

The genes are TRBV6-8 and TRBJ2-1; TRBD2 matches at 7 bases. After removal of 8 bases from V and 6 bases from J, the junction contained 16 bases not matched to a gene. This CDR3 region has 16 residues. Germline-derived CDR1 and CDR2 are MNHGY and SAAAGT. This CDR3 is CASFWVPAGVSNEQFF. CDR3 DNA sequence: TGTGCCAGCTTTTGGGTCCCGGCGGGAGTATCCAATGAGCAGTTCTTC.

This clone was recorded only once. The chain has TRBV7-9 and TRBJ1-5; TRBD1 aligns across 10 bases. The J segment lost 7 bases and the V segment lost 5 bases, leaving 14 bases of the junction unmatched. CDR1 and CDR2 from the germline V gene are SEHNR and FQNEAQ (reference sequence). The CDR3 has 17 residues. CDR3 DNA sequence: TGTGCCAGCAGCCGAGGGACAGGGGCCCCTGGAAACCAGCCCCAGCATTTT. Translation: CASSRGTGAPGNQPQHF.

The DNA of the CDR3 is TGTGCCAGCAGTTTCGCCGGACCCTACGAGCAGTACTTC. This gives the protein CASSFAGPYEQYF. The chain has TRBV12-3 or TRBV12-4 and TRBJ2-7; unclear D gene. The germline V and J ends were trimmed by 3 bases and 2 bases, with 8 bases remaining between them. CDR3 length: 13 amino acids.

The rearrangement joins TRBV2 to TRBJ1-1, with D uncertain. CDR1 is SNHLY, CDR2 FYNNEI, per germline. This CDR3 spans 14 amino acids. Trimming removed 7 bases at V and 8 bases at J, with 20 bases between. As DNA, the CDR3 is TGTGCCAGCACCACTGACCACTCTACTACCGAAGCTTTCTTT. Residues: CASTTDHSTTEAFF.

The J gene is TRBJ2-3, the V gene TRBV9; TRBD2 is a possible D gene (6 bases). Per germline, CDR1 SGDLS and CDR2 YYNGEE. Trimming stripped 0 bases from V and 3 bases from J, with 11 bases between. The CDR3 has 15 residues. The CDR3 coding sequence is TGTGCCAGCAGCGTAGAAGGGGAGGAGACAGATACGCAGTATTTT. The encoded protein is CASSVEGEETDTQYF.

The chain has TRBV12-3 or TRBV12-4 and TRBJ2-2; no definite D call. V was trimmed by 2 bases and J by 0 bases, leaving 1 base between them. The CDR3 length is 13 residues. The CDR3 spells CASSLSNTGELFF. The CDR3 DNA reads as TGTGCCAGCAGTTTATCGAACACCGGGGAGCTGTTTTTT.

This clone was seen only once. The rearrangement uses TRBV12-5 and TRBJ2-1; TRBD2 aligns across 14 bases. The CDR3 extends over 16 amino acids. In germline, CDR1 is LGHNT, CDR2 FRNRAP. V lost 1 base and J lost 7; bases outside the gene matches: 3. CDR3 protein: CASGLGLAGGRNEQFF. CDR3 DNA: TGTGCTAGTGGTTTGGGACTAGCGGGGGGGAGGAATGAGCAGTTCTTC.

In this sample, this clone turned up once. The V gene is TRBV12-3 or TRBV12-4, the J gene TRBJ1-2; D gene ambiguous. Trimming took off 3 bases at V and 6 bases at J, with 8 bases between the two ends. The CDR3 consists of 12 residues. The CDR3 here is CASSLNEDGYTF. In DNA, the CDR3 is TGTGCCAGCAGTTTGAACGAGGATGGCTACACCTTC.

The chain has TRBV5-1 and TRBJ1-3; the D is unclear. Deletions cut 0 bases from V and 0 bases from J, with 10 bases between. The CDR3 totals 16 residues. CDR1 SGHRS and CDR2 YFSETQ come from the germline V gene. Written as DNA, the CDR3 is TGCGCCAGCAGCTTGGATGGGTCCCGCTCTGGAAACACCATATATTTT. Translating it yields CASSLDGSRSGNTIYF.

CDR3 in DNA: TGTGCCAGCAGCACCCGACAGGGAGGCCAAGAGACCCAGTACTTC. Protein product: CASSTRQGGQETQYF. The genes are TRBV13 and TRBJ2-5; D is perhaps TRBD1 (7 bases). Germline V CDR1 and CDR2: PRHDT, FYEKMQ (reference sequence). The CDR3 sequence is 15 residues long. Trimming took 5 bases from V and 1 from J, leaving 14 bases between them.

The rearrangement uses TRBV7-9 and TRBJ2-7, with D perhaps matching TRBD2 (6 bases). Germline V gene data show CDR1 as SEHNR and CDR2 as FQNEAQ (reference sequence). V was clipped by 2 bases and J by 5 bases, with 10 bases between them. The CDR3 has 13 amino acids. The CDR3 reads CASSLIASDEQYF. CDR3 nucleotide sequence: TGTGCCAGCAGCTTAATCGCTAGCGACGAGCAGTACTTC.

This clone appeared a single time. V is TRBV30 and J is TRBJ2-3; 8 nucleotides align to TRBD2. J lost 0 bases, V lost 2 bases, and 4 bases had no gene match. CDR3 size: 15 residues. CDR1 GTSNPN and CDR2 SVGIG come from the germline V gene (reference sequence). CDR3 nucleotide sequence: TGTGCCTGGAGTCTGGCTAGCGGGAGCACAGATACGCAGTATTTT. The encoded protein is CAWSLASGSTDTQYF.

The CDR3 reads CASSYSPGDSPLHF. The CDR3 bases are TGTGCCAGCAGTTACTCGCCAGGGGACTCACCCCTCCACTTT. The genes are TRBV6-6 and TRBJ1-6, with a weak D call TRBD1 (6 bases). This CDR3 is 14 amino acids long. Trimming pared 0 bases from V and 10 bases from J, leaving 10 bases between. Germline CDR1 MNHNY, CDR2 SVGAGI (reference sequence).

For the CDR3, the DNA is TGTGCCACCAGTACTCCAGTAGTGTTGAATGAAAAACTGTTTTTT. This encodes CATSTPVVLNEKLFF. V is TRBV24-1 and J is TRBJ1-4; D remains ambiguous. The CDR3 extends over 15 amino acids. From germline, CDR1 is KGHDR and CDR2 SFDVKD. Trimming cost V 6 bases and J 5 bases, with 15 bases left between them.